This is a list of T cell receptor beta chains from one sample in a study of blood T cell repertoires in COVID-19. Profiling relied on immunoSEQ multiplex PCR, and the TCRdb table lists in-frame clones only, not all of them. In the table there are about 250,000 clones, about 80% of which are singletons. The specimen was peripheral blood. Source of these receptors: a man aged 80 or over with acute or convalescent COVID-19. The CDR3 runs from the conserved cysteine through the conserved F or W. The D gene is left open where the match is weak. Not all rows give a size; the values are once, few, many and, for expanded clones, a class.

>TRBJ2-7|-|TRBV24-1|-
TGTGCCACCAGTGACCGCGGACAGAGCTACGAGCAGTACTTC
CATSDRGQSYEQYF
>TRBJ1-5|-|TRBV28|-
TGTGCCAGCAGTTTACAGGGGCCCTATCAGCCCCAGCATTTT
CASSLQGPYQPQHF
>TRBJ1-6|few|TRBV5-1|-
TGCGCCAGCAGCTCCCTCAGGGGTTACAATTCACCCCTCCACTTT
CASSSLRGYNSPLHF
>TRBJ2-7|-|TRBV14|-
TGTGCCAGCAGCCAAAACGTTCGTAGGACAGCCCTCGAGCAGTACTTC
CASSQNVRRTALEQYF
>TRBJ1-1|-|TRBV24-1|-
TGTGCCACAGTACAGGGCACTGAAGCTTTCTTT
CATVQGTEAFF
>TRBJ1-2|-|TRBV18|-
TGTGCCAGCTCACCACAGGACTACTATGGCTACACCTTC
CASSPQDYYGYTF
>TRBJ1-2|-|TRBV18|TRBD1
TGTGCCAGCTCACCCCCGGGGACAGGAGTAGGCTATGGCTACACCTTC
CASSPPGTGVGYGYTF
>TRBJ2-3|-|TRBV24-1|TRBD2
TGTGCCACCTGGAGCGGGAGTTACACAGATACGCAGTATTTT
CATWSGSYTDTQYF
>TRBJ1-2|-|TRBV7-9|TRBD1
TGTGCCAGCAGCCCAGACAGGGGGCGGGACTATGGCTACACCTTC
CASSPDRGRDYGYTF
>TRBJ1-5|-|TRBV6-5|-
TGTGCCAGCAGTTACTCGTCGTACAATCAGCCCCAGCATTTT
CASSYSSYNQPQHF